This entry lists 23 T cell receptor beta chains sequenced from one sample in a study of blood T cell repertoires in COVID-19 (dated by TCRdb to the early 2020s). The library was produced with the immunoSEQ multiplex PCR assay. TCRdb carries this immuneACCESS record with in-frame sequences only. Its versions omit some clonotypes, under half of them owing to an unresolved V gene in the studies checked, with the rest unexplained. The sample table shows 110,000 to 150,000 clones, and more than 75% are seen once. Of the sample, about 11% is held by the ten largest clones. Sequencing was done on a sample of PBMCs or T cells enriched from blood (not recorded which). The receptor set was obtained from a man between 60 and 75 years old who had recovered from COVID-19.

V and J are TRBV21-1 and TRBJ2-4; TRBD2, as called in the table, went unchecked against the DNA. TRBV21-1 is a recognized pseudogene. The CDR3 length is 18 residues. The DNA for the CDR3 is TGTGCCAGCAGCAAAGTCGGCGGGGGGCTAGGAGCCAAAAACATTCAGTACTTC. Translation: CASSKVGGGLGAKNIQYF.

This chain links TRBV19 with TRBJ2-7; D perhaps matches TRBD2 (7 bases). Germline V gives CDR1 LNHDA, CDR2 SQIVND (reference sequence). V lost 2 bases and J lost 1, with 15 bases in between. The CDR3 has 16 residues. The CDR3 protein is CASSIQQGGGSYEQYF. For the CDR3, the DNA is TGTGCCAGTAGTATACAACAGGGCGGGGGATCCTACGAGCAGTACTTC. Full variable domain (remainder filled in from reference TRBV19 and TRBJ2-7): DGGITQSPKYLFRKEGQNVTLSCEQNLNHDAMYWYRQDPGQGLRLIYYSQIVNDFQKGDIAEGYSVSREKKESFPLTVTSAQKNPTAFYLCASSIQQGGGSYEQYFGPGTRLTVT.

The gene calls are TRBV27 and TRBJ1-1, with D hard to call. CDR1 is MNHEY, CDR2 SMNVEV, per germline (reference sequence). This CDR3 is 13 amino acids long. Trimming removed 6 bases from V and 0 bases from J, with 8 bases in between. In DNA form, the CDR3 reads TGTGCCAGCAGATACAGATTGAACACTGAAGCTTTCTTT. Translating it yields CASRYRLNTEAFF.

CDR3 bases: TGTGCCAGCTCACCACCGAGAGGCTCTGGAAACACCATATATTTT. Amino acids: CASSPPRGSGNTIYF. This chain links TRBV18 with TRBJ1-3; D uncertain. This CDR3 is built from 15 residues. The germline CDR1 and CDR2 sequences are KGHSH and LQKENI. V gave up 0 bases and J gave up 0 bases, with 6 bases separating them.

The chain uses TRBV18 and TRBJ1-4, with TRBD1 as a possible D gene (5 bases). CDR1 KGHSH and CDR2 LQKENI come from the germline V gene. V lost 0 bases and J lost 8, with 16 bases in between. The CDR3 consists of 16 residues. The CDR3 here is CASSPPVRGDGEKLFF. The CDR3 DNA is TGTGCCAGCTCACCACCAGTTCGGGGGGATGGAGAAAAACTGTTTTTT. Full variable domain (missing parts from reference TRBV18 and TRBJ1-4): NAGVMQNPRHLVRRRGQEARLRCSPMKGHSHVYWYRQLPEEGLKFMVYLQKENIIDESGMPKERFSAEFPKEGPSILRIQQVVRGDSAAYFCASSPPVRGDGEKLFFGSGTQLSVL.

The CDR3 here is CASSLMSRDNEQFF. The DNA for the CDR3 is TGTGCCAGCAGCTTAATGTCCAGGGACAATGAGCAGTTCTTC. This sequence joins TRBV11-1 and TRBJ2-1, with a possible D match to TRBD1 (5 bases). Germline V gene data show CDR1 as SGHAT and CDR2 as FQDESV (reference sequence). V lost 2 bases, J lost 5 bases, and 10 bases lay in between. There are 14 residues in the CDR3.

V usage is TRBV10-3 and J usage is TRBJ1-4; no clear D. V shed 6 bases and J shed 6 bases, with 17 bases lying between them. Germline CDR1 reads ENHRY; CDR2 reads SYGVKD. This CDR3 is 15 amino acids long. CDR3 in amino acids: CAISSQLGNDEKLFF. The CDR3 region has the DNA TGTGCCATCAGCTCACAGTTAGGAAATGATGAAAAACTGTTTTTT.

The V call is TRBV28, the J call TRBJ1-1; D uncertain. Deletions cut 10 bases from V and 1 base from J, with 13 bases between. The length of the CDR3 is 13 residues. From germline, CDR1 is MDHEN and CDR2 SYDVKM. The CDR3 DNA reads as TGTGCCACCTTAAGTCCGGGGAACACTGAAGCTTTCTTT. Translation gives CATLSPGNTEAFF.

V gene TRBV2 combines with J gene TRBJ2-3, with 13 nucleotides matching TRBD2. The germline V gene encodes CDR1 SNHLY and CDR2 FYNNEI. The V gene end was trimmed by 5 bases and the J gene end by 6 bases; junction bases not matched to a gene: 11. CDR3 length equals 17 residues. The CDR3 reads CASSLTRLAGGMDTQYF. The CDR3 coding sequence is TGTGCCAGCAGTCTTACCCGACTAGCGGGGGGTATGGATACGCAGTATTTT. Full variable domain (remainder filled in from reference TRBV2 and TRBJ2-3): EPEVTQTPSHQVTQMGQEVILRCVPISNHLYFYWYRQILGQKVEFLVSFYNNEISEKSEIFDDQFSVERPDGSNFTLKIRSTKLEDSAMYFCASSLTRLAGGMDTQYFGPGTRLTVL.

This clone showed up just a few times. V usage is TRBV3-1 (or the pseudogene TRBV3-2) and J usage is TRBJ2-7, with TRBD1 matching over 9 bases. V dropped 3 bases and J dropped 6; count of bases not matched to a gene: 12. The V gene's germline CDR1 is LGHDT and CDR2 YNNKEL (reference sequence). The CDR3 contains 16 residues. The CDR3 loop is CASSHAGQGMGSEQYF. The CDR3 DNA is TGTGCCAGCAGCCACGCGGGACAGGGTATGGGGAGCGAGCAGTACTTC.

The rearrangement uses TRBV5-1 and TRBJ2-7, with 8 bases identical to TRBD1. CDR3 size: 13 residues. CDR1 is SGHRS, CDR2 YFSETQ, per germline. Germline trimming cut 1 base from V and 6 bases from J; bases unmatched to any gene: 3. CDR3 in DNA: TGCGCCAGCAGCTTGCAGGGGGCCTCCGAGCAGTACTTC. It specifies CASSLQGASEQYF. Variable domain in full (rest from reference TRBV5-1 and TRBJ2-7): KAGVTQTPRYLIKTRGQQVTLSCSPISGHRSVSWYQQTPGQGLQFLFEYFSETQRNKGNFPGRFSGRQFSNSRSEMNVSTLELGDSALYLCASSLQGASEQYFGPGTRLTVT.

This rearrangement joins TRBV6-1 to TRBJ2-2; D is undetermined. V lost 3 bases and J 6 bases, leaving 5 bases between the germline ends. Germline loops: CDR1 MNHNS, CDR2 SASEGT. CDR3 length equals 12 residues. CDR3 sequence reads: CASSERAGELFF. The CDR3 DNA follows: TGTGCCAGCAGTGAGCGCGCCGGGGAGCTGTTTTTT.

The chain uses TRBV11-2 and TRBJ2-2; 8 bases line up with TRBD1. The CDR3 covers 15 residues. V shed 1 base and J 4 bases; nucleotides not matched to a gene: 2. Germline CDR1 reads SGHAT; CDR2 reads FQNNGV. The CDR3 reads CASSLGQGPTGELFF. The CDR3 DNA follows: TGTGCCAGCAGCTTAGGACAGGGGCCCACCGGGGAGCTGTTTTTT.

J is TRBJ1-1 and V is TRBV12-3 or TRBV12-4; no firm D call. Trimming removed 5 bases from V and 6 bases from J, with 10 bases in between. The length of the CDR3 is 12 residues. The CDR3 region is CASSPGLPEAFF. The CDR3 DNA sequence: TGTGCCAGCAGTCCGGGGTTACCTGAAGCTTTCTTT.

This clone occurred a few times. The chain employs TRBV2 and TRBJ2-7; possible D gene TRBD2, 5 bases. CDR3 length: 12 residues. Germline values: CDR1 SNHLY, CDR2 FYNNEI. Trimming took off 2 bases at V and 7 bases at J, with 9 bases between the two ends. The CDR3: CASSEREGEQYF. CDR3 bases: TGTGCCAGCAGTGAACGGGAAGGGGAGCAGTACTTC.

This clone has only a few counts. The chain is built from TRBV2 and TRBJ1-4, with 7 bases lining up with TRBD1. The junction had 10 bases not matched to a gene; V was cut back by 6 bases and J by 9 bases. Looked up from germline, CDR1 is SNHLY and CDR2 is FYNNEI. This CDR3 contains 14 residues. CDR3 loop: CASSRQGESKKLFF. CDR3 DNA sequence: TGTGCCAGCAGCCGACAGGGAGAATCGAAAAAACTGTTTTTT.

This clone was detected only once. Here the CDR3 reads CASGSLSYEQYF. CDR3 bases: TGTGCCAGCGGGAGCCTCTCCTACGAGCAGTACTTC. V gene TRBV28 combines with J gene TRBJ2-7; maybe TRBD2 (5 bases). V was shortened by 8 bases and J by 0 bases, with 8 bases between the two germline ends. CDR1 and CDR2 from the germline V gene are MDHEN and SYDVKM. The CDR3 consists of 12 residues.

This sequence joins TRBV30 and TRBJ1-3; 7 bases are shared with TRBD1. Germline V gene lookup returns CDR1 GTSNPN and CDR2 SVGIG (reference sequence). V lost 4 bases, J lost 7 bases, and 13 bases stayed unmatched. The CDR3 has 15 residues. CDR3 nucleotides: TGTGCCTGGACTACCGGGGCAGGGGGAAAGAACACCATATATTTT. This translates into CAWTTGAGGKNTIYF.

The chain is built from TRBV27 and TRBJ1-5, with D unresolved. Trimming removed 0 bases at V and 6 bases at J, with 6 bases between. The CDR3 loop spans 13 amino acids. Germline CDR1 MNHEY, CDR2 SMNVEV (reference sequence). The CDR3 region is CASSLSEGQPQHF. The CDR3 DNA is TGTGCCAGCAGTTTATCAGAGGGTCAGCCCCAGCATTTT.

The V call is TRBV7-2, the J call TRBJ2-1; 7 nucleotides align to TRBD2. Germline CDR1 reads SGHTA; CDR2 reads FQGNSA. CDR3 length: 13 amino acids. V lost 5 bases and J lost 9; bases outside the gene matches: 7. In nucleotides, the CDR3 is TGTGCCAGCAGCCGGGGAGGGTCTGGTGAGCAGTTCTTC. It translates to CASSRGGSGEQFF.

This chain links TRBV19 with TRBJ1-2; a possible D gene is TRBD1 (5 bases). Deletions cut 0 bases from V and 6 bases from J, with 14 bases between. Germline assignment: CDR1 LNHDA and CDR2 SQIVND (reference sequence). The CDR3 has 15 residues. CDR3 loop: CASSIDQQAYHGYTF. The CDR3 DNA follows: TGTGCCAGTAGTATAGATCAACAGGCGTACCATGGCTACACCTTC.

This chain uses TRBV12-3 or TRBV12-4 with TRBJ1-2; the match to TRBD1 covers 8 bases. The CDR3 totals 13 residues. V lost 4 bases and J lost 6; bases outside the gene matches: 4. In DNA, the CDR3 is TGTGCCAGCAGTTACAACAGGGGGGATGGCTACACCTTC. It yields the protein CASSYNRGDGYTF.

The J gene is TRBJ1-4, the V gene TRBV19, with 7 bases matching TRBD1. Trimming at V came to 9 bases and at J to 4 bases, leaving 2 bases not matched to a gene. The CDR3 contains 12 residues. The V gene's germline CDR1 is LNHDA and CDR2 SQIVND (reference sequence). CDR3: CASQGVNEKLFF. For the CDR3, the DNA is TGTGCCAGCCAGGGGGTTAATGAAAAACTGTTTTTT.